This note documents a single T cell receptor (beta chain) sequence. What this receptor recognizes is not known. No per-base quality is available; no much larger clone lies one base away. The protocol used for the library was the immunoSEQ multiplex PCR assay. As for the original processing: A statistical classification framework was developed to diagnose cytomegalovirus status using the catalog of TCR beta chain sequences. This is the immuneACCESS table as TCRdb keeps it, with only in-frame sequences that have V and J called. A part of the clones is gone; compared with another copy, unresolved V genes explain less than half, and the rest is unexplained. That table furnishes V, J and clone size, whereas the DNA furnished D and trimming. The sample table lists roughly 60,000 clones, around 90% of them with a count of one. The ten largest clones add up to approximately 2.1% of the sample. The entry originates in a study of cytomegalovirus exposure and HLA in healthy donors (dated by TCRdb to 2016 to 2017). In the study overall: According to a later analysis, one platform produced both the approximately 110 validation repertoires and the 666 repertoires of the first cohort. A separate validation cohort of over a hundred different subjects was used in addition to the roughly 670-subject first cohort. To predict cytomegalovirus infection status, the study brought together high-throughput TCR immunosequencing, statistical association of individual TCRs with disease status, and machine learning. The aim of the study was to test whether cataloging public T cell receptors could identify signatures of past pathogen exposure.

The CDR1 and CDR2 encoded by the germline V gene (reference sequence) are MNHNY and SVGAGI. For this chain, trimming is 6 bases at the V end and 3 bases at the J end, and the number of junction bases without a gene match is 7. Inclusive of the bounding cysteine and phenylalanine, the CDR3 is 14 residues long. Of all the DNA, just the CDR3 is kept, 42 bases in frame from base 1. The donors were included in the validation cohort of 120 subjects, a group kept apart from the roughly 700-subject first cohort. What the work shows at the level of the full study, not this receptor alone: The study listed around 160 TCR beta chains as associated with cytomegalovirus. The classifier was reported to diagnose cytomegalovirus status with high specificity and sensitivity in both the original and validation cohorts. It was suggested by the authors that the approach could potentially be generalized to other disease states and immunological phenotypes. A few of the identified cytomegalovirus-associated TCR beta chains were confirmed in vitro to be specific for cytomegalovirus antigens. A later analysis lacked HLA typing for the validation cohort, so it scored co-occurrence in that cohort across all 120 or so repertoires. Across donors, most TCR sequences were observed very rarely, whereas some public TCRs were present in many individuals. Subsequent analysis determined that TCRs grouped into clusters in the first cohort also showed a tendency toward co-occurrence across the 120 or so validation repertoires, and 94% of cluster scores exceeded 0.

Material for sequencing was PBMCs. Recombination connected TRBV6-6 to TRBJ1-2; 7 central nucleotides agree with TRBD1. The receptor was isolated from a woman aged 25 to 39 in good health and CMV-seronegative. The CDR3: CASSYQGGDYGYTF. Read as DNA, the sequence is TGTGCCAGCAGCTACCAGGGGGGCGACTATGGCTACACCTTC.